These T cell receptor beta chains were read from a single sample in a study of T cells in Graves' hyperthyroidism and ophthalmopathy. MiXCR, applied by TCRdb to the multiplex PCR reads, yields one record per CDR3 protein. The sample has 550,000 to 700,000 distinct CDR3 sequences, roughly 14% seen once. Sequences were obtained from blood. These receptors were taken from a middle-aged woman with Graves' ophthalmopathy. The CDR3 runs from the conserved cysteine through the conserved F or W. Fields, in order: D gene, V gene, J gene, clone size, CDR3 DNA, CDR3 protein. A D gene is named only where the DNA matches it firmly. The size field is filled for only some rows; it gives once, few, many or a size class.

D: -; V: TRBV20-1; J: TRBJ1-1; size: few; DNA: TGCAGTGTTCTGATAGAGAACACTGAAGCTTTCTTT; CDR3: CSVLIENTEAFF
D: -; V: TRBV5-1; J: TRBJ2-4; size: -; DNA: TGCGCCAGCACAGCTGAAAGAGCCAAAAACATTCAGTACTTC; CDR3: CASTAERAKNIQYF
D: -; V: TRBV6-1; J: TRBJ1-5; size: many; DNA: TGTGCCAGCAGCCCCAACAATCAGCCCCAGCATTTT; CDR3: CASSPNNQPQHF
D: -; V: TRBV12-3/TRBV12-4; J: TRBJ1-2; size: many; DNA: TGTGCCAGCAGTCGGGACACCCTCTATGGCTACACCTTC; CDR3: CASSRDTLYGYTF
D: TRBD2; V: TRBV28; J: TRBJ2-5; size: many; DNA: TGTGCCAGCAGTTCGACTAGCGGGAGGGTCGGGACCCAGTACTTC; CDR3: CASSSTSGRVGTQYF
D: TRBD1; V: TRBV27; J: TRBJ1-5; size: -; DNA: TGTGCCAGCAGCCTGGGACAGTTCCATCAGCCCCAGCATTTT; CDR3: CASSLGQFHQPQHF
D: -; V: TRBV6-5; J: TRBJ2-7; size: many; DNA: TGTGCCAGCAGTTACTCGATGGGCAGGGGCGTCCCCAACGAGCAGTACTTC; CDR3: CASSYSMGRGVPNEQYF
D: -; V: TRBV6-1; J: TRBJ1-2; size: many; DNA: TGTGCCAGCACCAACGGTGGGGGGCGGGATGGCTACACCTTC; CDR3: CASTNGGGRDGYTF
D: TRBD1; V: TRBV12-3/TRBV12-4; J: TRBJ1-1; size: many; DNA: TGTGCCAGCAGAACCGGGACAGCTGAAGCTTTCTTT; CDR3: CASRTGTAEAFF
D: TRBD2; V: TRBV6-5; J: TRBJ2-3; size: few; DNA: TGTGCCAGCAGTTCCGGGACTACCAGCACAGATACGCAGTATTTT; CDR3: CASSSGTTSTDTQYF
D: TRBD2; V: TRBV2; J: TRBJ2-7; size: -; DNA: TGTGCCAGCACTTCTGGACTAGTGGGAGTTGAGCAGTACTTC; CDR3: CASTSGLVGVEQYF
D: -; V: TRBV18; J: TRBJ1-3; size: -; DNA: TGTGCCAGCTCACCAACCACAGTGCTCGGAAACACCATATATTTT; CDR3: CASSPTTVLGNTIYF
D: -; V: TRBV18; J: TRBJ1-1; size: few; DNA: TGTGCCAGCTCACAAAACAGGGATGGGGGGTACACTGAAGCTTTCTTT; CDR3: CASSQNRDGGYTEAFF
D: TRBD1; V: TRBV28; J: TRBJ1-1; size: few; DNA: TGTGCCAGCATCCAGACAGGGAGTGCTTTCTTT; CDR3: CASIQTGSAFF
D: TRBD1; V: TRBV28; J: TRBJ2-7; size: many; DNA: TGTGCCAGCAGCCGGGACAGGGTAAATTACGAGCAGTACTTC; CDR3: CASSRDRVNYEQYF
D: -; V: TRBV27; J: TRBJ1-1; size: many; DNA: TGTGCCAGCAGTTTTCTAACTGGTAACACTGAAGCTTTCTTT; CDR3: CASSFLTGNTEAFF
D: -; V: TRBV29-1; J: TRBJ2-7; size: many; DNA: TGCAGCGTTCTGACGGGCGAGCAGTACTTC; CDR3: CSVLTGEQYF
D: -; V: TRBV6-5; J: TRBJ2-1; size: many; DNA: TGTGCCAGCAGTCTCGACGACAGCTCCTACAATGAGCAGTTCTTC; CDR3: CASSLDDSSYNEQFF
D: TRBD1; V: TRBV30; J: TRBJ2-7; size: many; DNA: TGTGCCTGGAGAACCAGGACAGGGGGCGATGAGCAGTACTTC; CDR3: CAWRTRTGGDEQYF
D: TRBD1; V: TRBV28; J: TRBJ1-1; size: -; DNA: TGTGCCAGCAGTTTAAGCACGAGACAGGGGTTGACTTTCTTT; CDR3: CASSLSTRQGLTFF
D: -; V: TRBV27; J: TRBJ2-5; size: many; DNA: TGTGCCAGCAGATTTACACAGTACCAAGAGACCCAGTACTTC; CDR3: CASRFTQYQETQYF
D: -; V: TRBV12-5; J: TRBJ1-5; size: many; DNA: TGTGCTAGTGGTTTGCCCTGGCTCATCGGGGCCTGGAGTAGCAATCAGCCCCAGCATTTT; CDR3: CASGLPWLIGAWSSNQPQHF
D: -; V: TRBV6-1; J: TRBJ2-7; size: few; DNA: TGTGCCAGCAGCAGCAACCTACAGGGATTCAACGAGCAGTACTTC; CDR3: CASSSNLQGFNEQYF
D: -; V: TRBV7-2; J: TRBJ2-7; size: -; DNA: TGTGCCAGCAGCCCCCGTCGCGGGGTCCACTACGAGCAGTACTTC; CDR3: CASSPRRGVHYEQYF
D: TRBD1; V: TRBV20-1; J: TRBJ1-1; size: -; DNA: TGCAGTGCTCGACCATTGACAGGGGGGACTGAAGCTTTCTTT; CDR3: CSARPLTGGTEAFF
D: -; V: TRBV20-1; J: TRBJ2-7; size: many; DNA: TGCAGTGCATACACGGGAGTTTACGAGCAGTACTTC; CDR3: CSAYTGVYEQYF
D: -; V: TRBV28; J: TRBJ1-2; size: -; DNA: TGTGCCAGCAGTTTCCCTAAGACTTACTATGGCTACACCTTC; CDR3: CASSFPKTYYGYTF
D: TRBD2; V: TRBV6-1; J: TRBJ2-5; size: many; DNA: TGTGCCGGCAGTCCCGGGACTAGACAAGAGACCCAGTACTTC; CDR3: CAGSPGTRQETQYF
D: -; V: TRBV7-2; J: TRBJ2-5; size: many; DNA: TGTGCCAGCAGTGGGAGGACTCAAGAGACCCAGTACTTC; CDR3: CASSGRTQETQYF
D: -; V: TRBV12-3/TRBV12-4; J: TRBJ2-7; size: many; DNA: TGTGCCAGCAGTTCGGTAATCCACGAGCAGTACTTC; CDR3: CASSSVIHEQYF
D: TRBD1; V: TRBV28; J: TRBJ2-7; size: many; DNA: TGTGCCATTCCTTCCGCAGGGGGATACGAGCAGTACTTC; CDR3: CAIPSAGGYEQYF
D: -; V: TRBV11-2; J: TRBJ2-7; size: many; DNA: TGTGCCAGCAGCCCGCAAGGGGACTCCTACGAGCAGTACTTC; CDR3: CASSPQGDSYEQYF
D: -; V: TRBV12-3/TRBV12-4; J: TRBJ1-1; size: -; DNA: TGTGCCAGCAGTTTAGCGCTAACCTCGAACACTGAAGCTTTCTTT; CDR3: CASSLALTSNTEAFF
D: -; V: TRBV15; J: TRBJ2-5; size: -; DNA: TGTGCCACCAGCAGCCGGGGGGCTGCTGAGACCCAGTACTTC; CDR3: CATSSRGAAETQYF
D: TRBD2; V: TRBV20-1; J: TRBJ2-7; size: many; DNA: TGCAGTGCTGAGAGCGGGAGGGCCTACGAGCAGTACTTC; CDR3: CSAESGRAYEQYF
D: TRBD2; V: TRBV20-1; J: TRBJ2-7; size: many; DNA: TGCAGTGCTGCGGGGGGGAAGTCCTACGAGCAGTACTTC; CDR3: CSAAGGKSYEQYF
D: -; V: TRBV29-1; J: TRBJ2-7; size: many; DNA: TGCAGCGTTGTGCCAGGTAACTCCTACGAGCAGTACTTC; CDR3: CSVVPGNSYEQYF
D: TRBD1; V: TRBV10-2; J: TRBJ2-5; size: few; DNA: TGCGCCAGCCGCCCTCCGGGACAGGGGTTGGAGACCCAGTACTTC; CDR3: CASRPPGQGLETQYF
D: TRBD2; V: TRBV9; J: TRBJ2-7; size: many; DNA: TGTGCCAGCAGCCTTCAGGGACTAGCGGAGGCCGAGCAGTACTTC; CDR3: CASSLQGLAEAEQYF
D: TRBD2; V: TRBV7-6; J: TRBJ2-5; size: -; DNA: TGTGCCAGCAGCTTAGTTGGACTAGCGGGAGGTGGGGTGGAGACCCAGTACTTC; CDR3: CASSLVGLAGGGVETQYF